This T cell receptor beta chain emerged from a study of CD8 T cells in Susac syndrome. A quantity of roughly 0.5 to 1 ug RNA underwent reverse transcription using random hexamers. TCRdb independently ran MiXCR on the immunoSEQ multiplex PCR reads; one entry per CDR3 protein. The sample includes under 200,000 distinct CDR3 sequences, 85% to 95% of them seen just once. The CDR3 loop spans 13 amino acids. V gave up 5 bases and J gave up 11 bases, with 18 bases separating them. Germline V CDR1 and CDR2: MRHNA, SNTAGT. The sample holds one count of this clonotype. The source of this sequence is a human donor in good health. This chain links TRBV6-4 with TRBJ1-1; D gene unclear. The sample comprised CD4+ T cells from PBMCs. CDR3 sequence reads: CASSRDPGYGAFF. The CDR3 nucleotides read TGTGCCAGCAGTAGGGATCCGGGCTACGGGGCTTTCTTT.